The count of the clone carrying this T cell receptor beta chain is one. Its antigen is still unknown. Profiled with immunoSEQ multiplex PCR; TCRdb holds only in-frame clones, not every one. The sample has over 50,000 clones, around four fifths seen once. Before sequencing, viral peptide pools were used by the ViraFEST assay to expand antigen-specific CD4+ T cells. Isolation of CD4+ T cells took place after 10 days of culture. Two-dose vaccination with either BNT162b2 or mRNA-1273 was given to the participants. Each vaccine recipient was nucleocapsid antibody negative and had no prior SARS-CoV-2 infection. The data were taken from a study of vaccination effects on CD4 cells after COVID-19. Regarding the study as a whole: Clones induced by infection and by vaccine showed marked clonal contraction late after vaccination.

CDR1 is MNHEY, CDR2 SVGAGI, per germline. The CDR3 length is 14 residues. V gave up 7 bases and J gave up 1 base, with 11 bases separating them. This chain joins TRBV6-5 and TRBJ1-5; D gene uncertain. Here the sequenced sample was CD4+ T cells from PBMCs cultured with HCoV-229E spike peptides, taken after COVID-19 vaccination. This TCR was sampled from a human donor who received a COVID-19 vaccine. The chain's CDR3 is CASNLKGSNQPQHF. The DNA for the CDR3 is TGTGCCAGCAACTTGAAGGGAAGCAATCAGCCCCAGCATTTT.